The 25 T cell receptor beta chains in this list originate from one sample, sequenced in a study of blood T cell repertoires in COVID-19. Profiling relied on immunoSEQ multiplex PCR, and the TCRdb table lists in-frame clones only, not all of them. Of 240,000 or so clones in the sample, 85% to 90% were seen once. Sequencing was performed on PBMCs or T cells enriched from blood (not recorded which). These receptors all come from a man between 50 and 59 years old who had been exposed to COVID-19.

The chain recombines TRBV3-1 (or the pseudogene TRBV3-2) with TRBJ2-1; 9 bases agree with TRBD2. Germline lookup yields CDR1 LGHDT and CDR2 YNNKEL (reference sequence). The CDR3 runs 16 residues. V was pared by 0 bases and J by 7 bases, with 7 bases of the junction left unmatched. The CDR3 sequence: CASSQDSSGGSNEQFF. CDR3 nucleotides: TGTGCCAGCAGCCAAGATAGTAGCGGGGGATCAAATGAGCAGTTCTTC.

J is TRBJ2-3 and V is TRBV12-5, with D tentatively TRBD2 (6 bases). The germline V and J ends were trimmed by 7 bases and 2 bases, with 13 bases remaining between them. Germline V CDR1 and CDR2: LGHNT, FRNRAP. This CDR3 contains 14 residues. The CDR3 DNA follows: TGTGCTAGTGCGACTAGTCAAAACACAGATACGCAGTATTTT. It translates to CASATSQNTDTQYF.

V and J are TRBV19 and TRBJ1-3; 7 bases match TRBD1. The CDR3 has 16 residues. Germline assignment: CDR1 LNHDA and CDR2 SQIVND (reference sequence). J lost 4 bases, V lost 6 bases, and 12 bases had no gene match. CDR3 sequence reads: CASRIQGEFGGNTIYF. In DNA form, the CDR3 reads TGTGCCAGTAGGATCCAGGGGGAATTCGGAGGAAACACCATATATTTT.

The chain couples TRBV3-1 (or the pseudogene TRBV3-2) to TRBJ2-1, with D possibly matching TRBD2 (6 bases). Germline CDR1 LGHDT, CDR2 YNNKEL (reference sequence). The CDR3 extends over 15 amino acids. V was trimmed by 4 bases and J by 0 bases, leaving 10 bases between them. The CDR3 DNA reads TGTGCCAGCAGCCCTAGCGTTTCCTCCTACAATGAGCAGTTCTTC. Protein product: CASSPSVSSYNEQFF.

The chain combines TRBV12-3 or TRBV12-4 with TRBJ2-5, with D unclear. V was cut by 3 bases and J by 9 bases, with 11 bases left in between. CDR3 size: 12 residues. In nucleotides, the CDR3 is TGTGCCAGCAGTTTTAATATCCAGGCCCAGTACTTC. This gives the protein CASSFNIQAQYF.

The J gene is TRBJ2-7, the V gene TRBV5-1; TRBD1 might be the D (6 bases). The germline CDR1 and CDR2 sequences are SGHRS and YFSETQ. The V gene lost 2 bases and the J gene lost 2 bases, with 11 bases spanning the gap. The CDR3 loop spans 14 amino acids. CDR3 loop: CASSLVQGTYEQYF. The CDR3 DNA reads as TGCGCCAGCAGCTTAGTACAGGGTACCTACGAGCAGTACTTC.

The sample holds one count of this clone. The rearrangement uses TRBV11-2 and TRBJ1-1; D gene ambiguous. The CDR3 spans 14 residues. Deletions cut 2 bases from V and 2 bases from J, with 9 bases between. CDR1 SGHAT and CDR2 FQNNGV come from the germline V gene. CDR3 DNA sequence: TGTGCCAGCAGCTTAAGCACAGCTAACACTGAAGCTTTCTTT. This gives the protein CASSLSTANTEAFF.

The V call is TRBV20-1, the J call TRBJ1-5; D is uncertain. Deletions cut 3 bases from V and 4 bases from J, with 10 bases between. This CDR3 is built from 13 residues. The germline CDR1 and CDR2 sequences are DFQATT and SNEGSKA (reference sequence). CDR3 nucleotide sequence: TGCAGTGCTAGTGGGCAGGTGAATCAGCCCCAGCATTTT. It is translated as CSASGQVNQPQHF.

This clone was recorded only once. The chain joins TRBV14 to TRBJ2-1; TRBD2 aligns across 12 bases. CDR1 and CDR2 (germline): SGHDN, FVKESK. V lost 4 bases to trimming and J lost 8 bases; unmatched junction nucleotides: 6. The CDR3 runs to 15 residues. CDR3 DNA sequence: TGTGCCAGCAGCCGCCAGACTAGCGGGAGATATGAGCAGTTCTTC. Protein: CASSRQTSGRYEQFF.

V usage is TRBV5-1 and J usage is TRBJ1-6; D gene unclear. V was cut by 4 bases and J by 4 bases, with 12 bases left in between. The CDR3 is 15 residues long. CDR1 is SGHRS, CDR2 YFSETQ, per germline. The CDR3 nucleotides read TGCGCCAGCAGCCCCGGGCCGGGGTATAATTCACCCCTCCACTTT. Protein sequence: CASSPGPGYNSPLHF.

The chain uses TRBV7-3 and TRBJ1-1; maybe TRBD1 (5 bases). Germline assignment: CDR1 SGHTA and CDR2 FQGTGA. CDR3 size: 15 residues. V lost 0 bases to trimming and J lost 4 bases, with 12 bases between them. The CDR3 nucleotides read TGTGCCAGCAGCTTAACGGGAGGGGCTGTCACTGAAGCTTTCTTT. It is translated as CASSLTGGAVTEAFF.

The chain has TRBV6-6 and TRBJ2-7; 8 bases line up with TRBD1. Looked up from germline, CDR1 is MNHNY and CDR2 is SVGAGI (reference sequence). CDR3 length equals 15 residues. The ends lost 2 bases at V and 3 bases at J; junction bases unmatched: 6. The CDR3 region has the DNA TGTGCCAGCAGTTACGGCGGGACAGGTTACTACGAGCAGTACTTC. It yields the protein CASSYGGTGYYEQYF.

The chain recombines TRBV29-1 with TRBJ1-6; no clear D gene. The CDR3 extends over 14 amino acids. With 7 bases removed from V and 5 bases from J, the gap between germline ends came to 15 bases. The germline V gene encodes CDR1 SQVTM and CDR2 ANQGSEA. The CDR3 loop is CSAKTGSNNSPLHF. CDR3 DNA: TGCAGCGCTAAAACTGGGAGTAATAATTCACCCCTCCACTTT.

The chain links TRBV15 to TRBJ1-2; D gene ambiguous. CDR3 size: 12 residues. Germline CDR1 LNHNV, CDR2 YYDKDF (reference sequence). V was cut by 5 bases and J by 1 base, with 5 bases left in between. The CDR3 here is CATSFSNYGYTF. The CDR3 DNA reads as TGTGCCACCAGCTTCAGTAACTATGGCTACACCTTC.

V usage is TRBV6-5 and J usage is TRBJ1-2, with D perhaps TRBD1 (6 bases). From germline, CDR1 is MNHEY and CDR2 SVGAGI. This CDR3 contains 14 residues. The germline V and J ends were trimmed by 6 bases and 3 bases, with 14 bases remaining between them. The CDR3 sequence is CASSQDRIHYGYTF. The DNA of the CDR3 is TGTGCCAGCAGCCAAGACAGGATTCACTATGGCTACACCTTC.

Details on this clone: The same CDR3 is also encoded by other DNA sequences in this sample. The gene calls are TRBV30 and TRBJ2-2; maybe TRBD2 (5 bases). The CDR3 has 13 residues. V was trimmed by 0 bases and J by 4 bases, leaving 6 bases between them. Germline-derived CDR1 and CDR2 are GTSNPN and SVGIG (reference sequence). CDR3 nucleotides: TGTGCCTGGAGTGTACGGGGCACCGGGGAGCTGTTTTTT. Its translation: CAWSVRGTGELFF.

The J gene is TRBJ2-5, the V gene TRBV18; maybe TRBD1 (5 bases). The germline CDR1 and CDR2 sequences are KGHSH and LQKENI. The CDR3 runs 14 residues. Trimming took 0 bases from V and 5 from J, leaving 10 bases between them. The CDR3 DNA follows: TGTGCCAGCTCACCACCGGCAGGGTGGGAGACCCAGTACTTC. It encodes CASSPPAGWETQYF. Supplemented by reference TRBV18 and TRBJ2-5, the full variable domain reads NAGVMQNPRHLVRRRGQEARLRCSPMKGHSHVYWYRQLPEEGLKFMVYLQKENIIDESGMPKERFSAEFPKEGPSILRIQQVVRGDSAAYFCASSPPAGWETQYFGPGTRLLVL.

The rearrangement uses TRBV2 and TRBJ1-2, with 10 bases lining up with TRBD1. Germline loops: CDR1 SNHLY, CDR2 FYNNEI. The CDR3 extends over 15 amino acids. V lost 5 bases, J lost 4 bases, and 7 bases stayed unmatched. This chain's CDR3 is CASSQGQGRTYGYTF. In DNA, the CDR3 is TGTGCCAGCAGTCAGGGACAGGGGAGAACCTATGGCTACACCTTC. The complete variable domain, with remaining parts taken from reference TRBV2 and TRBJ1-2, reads EPEVTQTPSHQVTQMGQEVILRCVPISNHLYFYWYRQILGQKVEFLVSFYNNEISEKSEIFDDQFSVERPDGSNFTLKIRSTKLEDSAMYFCASSQGQGRTYGYTFGSGTRLTVV.

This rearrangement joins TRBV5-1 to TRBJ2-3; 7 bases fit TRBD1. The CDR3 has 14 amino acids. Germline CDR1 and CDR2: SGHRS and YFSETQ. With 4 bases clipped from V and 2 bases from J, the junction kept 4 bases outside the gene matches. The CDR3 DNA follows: TGCGCCAGCAGCATGGGACAGACCACAGATACGCAGTATTTT. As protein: CASSMGQTTDTQYF. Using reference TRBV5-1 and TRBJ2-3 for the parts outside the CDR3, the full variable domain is KAGVTQTPRYLIKTRGQQVTLSCSPISGHRSVSWYQQTPGQGLQFLFEYFSETQRNKGNFPGRFSGRQFSNSRSEMNVSTLELGDSALYLCASSMGQTTDTQYFGPGTRLTVL.

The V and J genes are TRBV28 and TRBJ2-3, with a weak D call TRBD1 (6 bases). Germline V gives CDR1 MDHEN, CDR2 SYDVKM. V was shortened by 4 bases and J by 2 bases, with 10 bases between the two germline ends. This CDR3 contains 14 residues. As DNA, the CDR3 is TGTGCCAGCAGTTGGGACAAGTACACAGATACGCAGTATTTT. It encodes CASSWDKYTDTQYF.

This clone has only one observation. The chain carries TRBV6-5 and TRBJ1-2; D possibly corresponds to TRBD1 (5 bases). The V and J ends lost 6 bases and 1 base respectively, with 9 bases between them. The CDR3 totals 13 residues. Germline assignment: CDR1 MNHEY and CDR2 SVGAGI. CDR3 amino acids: CASRTGINYGYTF. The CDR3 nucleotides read TGTGCCAGCAGAACAGGAATTAACTATGGCTACACCTTC.

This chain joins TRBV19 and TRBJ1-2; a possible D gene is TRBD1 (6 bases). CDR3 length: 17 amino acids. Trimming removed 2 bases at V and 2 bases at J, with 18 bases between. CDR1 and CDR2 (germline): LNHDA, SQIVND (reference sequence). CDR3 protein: CASSIREFLTGNYGYTF. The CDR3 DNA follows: TGTGCCAGTAGTATAAGGGAGTTCCTAACAGGGAACTATGGCTACACCTTC.

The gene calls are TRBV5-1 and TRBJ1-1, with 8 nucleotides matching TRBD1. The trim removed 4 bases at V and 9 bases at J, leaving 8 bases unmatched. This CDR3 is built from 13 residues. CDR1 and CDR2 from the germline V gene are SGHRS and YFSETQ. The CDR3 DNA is TGCGCCAGCAGCCCTGGGACAGGCGAGAAAGCTTTCTTT. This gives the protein CASSPGTGEKAFF.

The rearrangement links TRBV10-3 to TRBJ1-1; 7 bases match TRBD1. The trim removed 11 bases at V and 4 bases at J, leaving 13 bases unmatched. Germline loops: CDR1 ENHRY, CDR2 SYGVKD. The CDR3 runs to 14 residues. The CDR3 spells CAVGTASWGTEAFF. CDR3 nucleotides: TGTGCCGTCGGGACAGCGAGTTGGGGCACTGAAGCTTTCTTT.

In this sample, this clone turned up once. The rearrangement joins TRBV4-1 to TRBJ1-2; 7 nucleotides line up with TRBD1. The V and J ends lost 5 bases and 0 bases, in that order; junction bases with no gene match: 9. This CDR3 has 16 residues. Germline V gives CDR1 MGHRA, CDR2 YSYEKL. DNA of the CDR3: TGCGCCAGCAGCACCCGGGACAGTTTAACTAACTATGGCTACACCTTC. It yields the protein CASSTRDSLTNYGYTF.